Listed below are T cell receptor beta chains from one sample, sequenced in a study of pediatric ulcerative colitis. Assay: immunoSEQ multiplex PCR; the TCRdb copy retains only in-frame clones and omits some. The sample carries 54,000 or so clones, 75% to 90% recorded once. Sequences were obtained from blood. These receptors were obtained from a boy under 18 who was a control in a study of pediatric ulcerative colitis. The CDR3 runs from the conserved cysteine through the conserved F or W. D genes are given only for firm matches. Clone sizes are given selectively: once, few, many, or a class where the clone is expanded.

D gene	clone size	V gene	J gene	CDR3 protein	CDR3 DNA
.	.	TRBV11-2	TRBJ1-1	CASSLAYSGNTEAFF	TGTGCCAGCAGCTTAGCATATTCGGGGAACACTGAAGCTTTCTTT
.	.	TRBV7-6	TRBJ2-7	CASSPSVGSYEQYF	TGTGCCAGCAGCCCTTCCGTAGGAAGCTACGAGCAGTACTTC
.	.	TRBV7-9	TRBJ2-1	CASSLGGVGEQFF	TGTGCCAGCAGCTTAGGAGGGGTCGGGGAGCAGTTCTTC
.	.	TRBV27	TRBJ2-1	CASSLDERNEQFF	TGTGCCAGCAGTTTAGACGAGCGAAATGAGCAGTTCTTC
.	.	TRBV7-3	TRBJ2-3	CASSLTAGSTDTQYF	TGTGCCAGCAGCTTAACCGCGGGGAGCACAGATACGCAGTATTTT
TRBD1	.	TRBV5-8	TRBJ1-1	CASSFVQGATNTEAFF	TGTGCCAGCAGCTTCGTACAGGGGGCTACGAACACTGAAGCTTTCTTT
.	.	TRBV28	TRBJ2-7	CASSLEVSEQYF	TGTGCCAGCAGTTTGGAGGTGAGCGAGCAGTACTTC
TRBD1	once	TRBV7-6	TRBJ2-2	CASWTGLNTGELFF	TGTGCCAGCTGGACAGGGTTGAACACCGGGGAGCTGTTTTTT
TRBD1	.	TRBV9	TRBJ1-4	CASSGKQGSEKLFF	TGTGCCAGCAGTGGGAAACAGGGGTCTGAAAAACTGTTTTTT
.	.	TRBV6-1	TRBJ1-4	CASSENPGATNEKLFF	TGTGCCAGCAGTGAAAACCCAGGGGCAACTAATGAAAAACTGTTTTTT
.	.	TRBV7-6	TRBJ2-2	CASSGTSPSNTGELFF	TGTGCCAGCAGCGGGACCTCCCCTAGCAACACCGGGGAGCTGTTTTTT
TRBD1	.	TRBV5-8	TRBJ2-7	CASSTWTGSSREQYF	TGTGCCAGCAGCACCTGGACAGGGAGTTCGCGAGAGCAGTACTTC
.	.	TRBV28	TRBJ2-1	CASSSRAVVSNEQFF	TGTGCCAGCAGTTCCCGGGCGGTAGTCTCCAATGAGCAGTTCTTC
.	few	TRBV6-4	TRBJ2-3	CASSDSSGGTDTQYF	TGTGCCAGCAGTGACTCTAGCGGAGGCACAGATACGCAGTATTTT
.	.	TRBV7-7	TRBJ2-7	CASSVSRGYEQYF	TGTGCCAGCAGCGTCTCCCGGGGCTACGAGCAGTACTTC
TRBD2	.	TRBV7-9	TRBJ2-1	CASSPPGTSGYNEQFF	TGTGCCAGCAGCCCCCCCGGGACTAGCGGGTACAATGAGCAGTTCTTC
.	.	TRBV19	TRBJ1-2	CASSIGNTLWGYTF	TGTGCCAGTAGTATAGGGAACACCCTTTGGGGCTACACCTTC
.	.	TRBV6-6	TRBJ2-6	CASSYGGPSGANVLTF	TGTGCCAGCAGTTACGGGGGGCCCTCTGGGGCCAACGTCCTGACTTTC
.	.	TRBV15	TRBJ1-6	CATKGPVSSYNSPLHF	TGTGCCACGAAAGGGCCAGTGAGCTCCTATAATTCACCCCTCCACTTT
.	.	TRBV20-1	TRBJ1-1	CSATGATEAFF	TGCAGTGCTACAGGGGCCACTGAAGCTTTCTTT
.	.	TRBV19	TRBJ2-3	CASTTQGSDTQYF	TGTGCCAGTACGACGCAGGGGTCAGATACGCAGTATTTT
TRBD1	.	TRBV6-5	TRBJ2-3	CASSTFTGGTDTQYF	TGTGCCAGCAGCACATTTACAGGGGGCACAGATACGCAGTATTTT
TRBD2	.	TRBV28	TRBJ2-7	CASSRYATSSLYEQYF	TGTGCCAGCAGTCGGTACGCGACTAGCAGTCTCTACGAGCAGTACTTC
TRBD2	.	TRBV7-9	TRBJ2-7	CASSLRTSGIHEQYF	TGTGCCAGCAGCTTACGAACTAGCGGGATCCACGAGCAGTACTTC
TRBD2	.	TRBV5-1	TRBJ2-3	CASSPGLAGVGTQYF	TGCGCCAGCAGCCCGGGACTAGCGGGAGTTGGTACGCAGTATTTT
.	.	TRBV6-5	TRBJ2-1	CASSTRGNEQFF	TGTGCCAGCAGTACCCGGGGGAATGAGCAGTTCTTC
.	few	TRBV5-1	TRBJ2-7	CASSLLGSEQYF	TGCGCCAGCAGTTTACTAGGGTCCGAGCAGTACTTC
.	.	TRBV11-1	TRBJ1-1	CASSLATGGETEAFF	TGTGCCAGCAGCTTAGCAACCGGGGGCGAGACTGAAGCTTTCTTT
TRBD2	once	TRBV4-2	TRBJ2-1	CASSQAGGKDEQFF	TGTGCCAGCAGCCAAGCGGGAGGGAAGGATGAGCAGTTCTTC
.	.	TRBV9	TRBJ1-1	CASSVDWGRREAFF	TGTGCCAGCAGCGTAGACTGGGGGCGGAGGGAAGCTTTCTTT
.	.	TRBV6-4	TRBJ2-3	CASSNRDASTDTQYF	TGTGCCAGCAGTAACCGGGACGCAAGCACAGATACGCAGTATTTT
.	.	TRBV5-6	TRBJ2-7	CASSRRIILEQYF	TGTGCCAGCAGCCGACGGATCATCCTCGAGCAGTACTTC
TRBD1	.	TRBV19	TRBJ1-2	CASRDRGRIGYGYTF	TGTGCCAGTAGGGACAGGGGGCGTATAGGCTATGGCTACACCTTC
.	few	TRBV4-2	TRBJ1-5	CASSQGLRHQPQHF	TGTGCCAGCAGCCAAGGACTAAGGCATCAGCCCCAGCATTTT
.	.	TRBV6-1	TRBJ2-1	CASSEQWTAGEQFF	TGTGCCAGCAGTGAACAATGGACGGCGGGGGAGCAGTTCTTC
.	.	TRBV4-1	TRBJ2-3	CASSQTSRYLGTDTQYF	TGCGCCAGCAGCCAAACGTCTAGGTATCTTGGCACAGATACGCAGTATTTT
.	.	TRBV12-5	TRBJ1-1	CASGLGSVTEAFF	TGTGCTAGTGGTTTAGGAAGCGTCACTGAAGCTTTCTTT
.	.	TRBV6-5	TRBJ1-2	CASSYRGGYTF	TGTGCCAGCAGTTACAGGGGCGGCTACACCTTC
.	few	TRBV28	TRBJ1-2	CASSYWTVGIYGYTF	TGTGCCAGCAGTTACTGGACAGTTGGGATCTATGGCTACACCTTC